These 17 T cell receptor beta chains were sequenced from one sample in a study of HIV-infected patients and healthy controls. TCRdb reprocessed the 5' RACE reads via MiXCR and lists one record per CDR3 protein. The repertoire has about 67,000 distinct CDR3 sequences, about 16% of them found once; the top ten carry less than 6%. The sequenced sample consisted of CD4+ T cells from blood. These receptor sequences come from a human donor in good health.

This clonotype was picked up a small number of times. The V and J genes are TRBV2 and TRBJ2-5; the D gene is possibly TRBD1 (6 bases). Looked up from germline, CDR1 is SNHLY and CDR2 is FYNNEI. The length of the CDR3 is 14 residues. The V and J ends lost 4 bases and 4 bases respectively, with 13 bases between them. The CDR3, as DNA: TGTGCCAGCAGTGGGAGCAGGGGTGGAGAGACCCAGTACTTC. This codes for CASSGSRGGETQYF.

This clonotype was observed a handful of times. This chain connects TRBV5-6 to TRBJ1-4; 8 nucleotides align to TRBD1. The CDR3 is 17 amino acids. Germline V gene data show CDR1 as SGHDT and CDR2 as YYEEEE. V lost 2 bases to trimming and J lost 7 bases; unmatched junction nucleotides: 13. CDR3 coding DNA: TGTGCCAGCAGCTTTCGGGACAGGTACCTCCGGGGTGAAAAACTGTTTTTT. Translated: CASSFRDRYLRGEKLFF.

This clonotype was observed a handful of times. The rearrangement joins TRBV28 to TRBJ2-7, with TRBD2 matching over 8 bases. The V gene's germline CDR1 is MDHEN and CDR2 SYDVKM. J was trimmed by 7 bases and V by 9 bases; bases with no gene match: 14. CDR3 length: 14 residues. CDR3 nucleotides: TGTGCCAGTCTTGCGGGGGGTCTTCGGGGGGAGCAGTACTTC. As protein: CASLAGGLRGEQYF.

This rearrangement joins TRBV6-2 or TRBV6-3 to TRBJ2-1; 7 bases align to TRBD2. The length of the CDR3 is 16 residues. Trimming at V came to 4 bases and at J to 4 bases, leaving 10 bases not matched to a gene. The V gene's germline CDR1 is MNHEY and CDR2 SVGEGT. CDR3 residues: CASSLGGGPWYNEQFF. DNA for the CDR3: TGTGCCAGCAGTTTGGGGGGAGGGCCCTGGTACAATGAGCAGTTCTTC.

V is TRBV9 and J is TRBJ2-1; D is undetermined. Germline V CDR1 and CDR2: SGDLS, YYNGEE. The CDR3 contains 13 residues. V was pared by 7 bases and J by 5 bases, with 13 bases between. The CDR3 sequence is CASGRYSNNEQFF. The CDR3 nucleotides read TGTGCCAGCGGTAGGTACAGCAACAATGAGCAGTTCTTC.

CDR3 sequence (DNA): TGTGCCAGCACCGGGACTTCGAATTCACCCCTCCACTTT. Amino acids: CASTGTSNSPLHF. The chain joins TRBV10-3 to TRBJ1-6, with TRBD1 as a possible D gene (5 bases). Between the trimmed V and J ends, which lost 10 bases and 7 bases, there was a span of 14 bases. CDR1 ENHRY and CDR2 SYGVKD come from the germline V gene. The length of the CDR3 is 13 residues.

CDR3 loop: CSARDSSQLAEQFF. The CDR3 bases are TGCAGTGCTAGAGATAGCTCCCAGCTAGCTGAGCAGTTCTTC. The chain carries TRBV20-1 and TRBJ2-1; D possibly corresponds to TRBD2 (5 bases). Germline CDR1 reads DFQATT; CDR2 reads SNEGSKA (reference sequence). This CDR3 is 14 amino acids long. V lost 0 bases and J 9 bases, leaving 15 bases between the germline ends.

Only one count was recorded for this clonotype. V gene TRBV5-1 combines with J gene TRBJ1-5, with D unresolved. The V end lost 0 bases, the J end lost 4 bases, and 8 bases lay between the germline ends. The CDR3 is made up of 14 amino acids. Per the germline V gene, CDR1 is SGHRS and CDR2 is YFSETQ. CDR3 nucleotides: TGCGCCAGCAGCTTGGAAGGCGGTAATCAGCCCCAGCATTTT. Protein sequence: CASSLEGGNQPQHF. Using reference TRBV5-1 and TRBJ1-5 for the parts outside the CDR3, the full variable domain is KAGVTQTPRYLIKTRGQQVTLSCSPISGHRSVSWYQQTPGQGLQFLFEYFSETQRNKGNFPGRFSGRQFSNSRSEMNVSTLELGDSALYLCASSLEGGNQPQHFGDGTRLSIL.

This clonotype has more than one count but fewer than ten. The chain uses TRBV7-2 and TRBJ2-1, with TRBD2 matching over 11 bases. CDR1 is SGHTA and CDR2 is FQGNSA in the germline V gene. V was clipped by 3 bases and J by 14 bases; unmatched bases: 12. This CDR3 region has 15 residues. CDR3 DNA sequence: TGTGCCAGCAGCTTTAGGCCGGATAGCGGGGGGGCAAAGTTCTTC. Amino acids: CASSFRPDSGGAKFF.

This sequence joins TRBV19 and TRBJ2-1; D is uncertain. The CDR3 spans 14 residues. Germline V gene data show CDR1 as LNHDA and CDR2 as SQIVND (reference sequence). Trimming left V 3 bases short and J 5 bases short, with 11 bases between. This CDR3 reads CASSINGANNEQFF. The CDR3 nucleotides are TGTGCCAGTAGTATTAACGGAGCGAACAATGAGCAGTTCTTC.

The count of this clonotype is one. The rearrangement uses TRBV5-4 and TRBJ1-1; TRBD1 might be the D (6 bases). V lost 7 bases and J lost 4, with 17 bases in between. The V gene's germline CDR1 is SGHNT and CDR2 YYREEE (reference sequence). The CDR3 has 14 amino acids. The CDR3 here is CASHEGGSRTEAFF. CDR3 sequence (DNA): TGTGCCAGCCACGAAGGGGGGTCGCGCACTGAAGCTTTCTTT. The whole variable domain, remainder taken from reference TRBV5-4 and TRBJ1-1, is ETGVTQSPTHLIKTRGQQVTLRCSSQSGHNTVSWYQQALGQGPQFIFQYYREEENGRGNFPPRFSGLQFPNYSSELNVNALELDDSALYLCASHEGGSRTEAFFGQGTRLTVV.

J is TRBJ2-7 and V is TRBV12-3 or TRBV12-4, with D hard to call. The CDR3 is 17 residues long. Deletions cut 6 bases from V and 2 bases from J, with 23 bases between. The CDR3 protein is CASRPPFEEPDAYEQYF. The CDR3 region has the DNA TGTGCCAGCAGGCCCCCCTTTGAGGAACCCGATGCCTACGAGCAGTACTTC.

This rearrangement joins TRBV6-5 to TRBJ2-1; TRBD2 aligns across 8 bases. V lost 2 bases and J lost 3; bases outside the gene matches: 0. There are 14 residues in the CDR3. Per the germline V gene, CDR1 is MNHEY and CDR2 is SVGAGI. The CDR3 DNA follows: TGTGCCAGCAGTTACGGGACTAGCTACAATGAGCAGTTCTTC. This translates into CASSYGTSYNEQFF.

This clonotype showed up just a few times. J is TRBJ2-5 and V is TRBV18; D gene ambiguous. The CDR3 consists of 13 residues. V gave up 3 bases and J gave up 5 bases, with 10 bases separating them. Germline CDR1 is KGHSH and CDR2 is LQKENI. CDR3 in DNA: TGTGCCAGCTCACCGCAGAATGCTGAGACCCAGTACTTC. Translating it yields CASSPQNAETQYF. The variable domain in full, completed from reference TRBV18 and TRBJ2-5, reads NAGVMQNPRHLVRRRGQEARLRCSPMKGHSHVYWYRQLPEEGLKFMVYLQKENIIDESGMPKERFSAEFPKEGPSILRIQQVVRGDSAAYFCASSPQNAETQYFGPGTRLLVL.

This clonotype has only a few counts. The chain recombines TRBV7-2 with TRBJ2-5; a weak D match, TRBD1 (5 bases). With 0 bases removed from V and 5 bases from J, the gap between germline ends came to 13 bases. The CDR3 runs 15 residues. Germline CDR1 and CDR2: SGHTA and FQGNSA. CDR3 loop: CASSLARTSGETQYF. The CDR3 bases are TGTGCCAGCAGCTTAGCCCGGACATCCGGGGAGACCCAGTACTTC.

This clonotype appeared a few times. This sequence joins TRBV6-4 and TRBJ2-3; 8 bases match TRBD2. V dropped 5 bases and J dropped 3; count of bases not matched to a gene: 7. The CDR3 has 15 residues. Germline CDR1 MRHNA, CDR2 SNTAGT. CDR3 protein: CASSQSAGVTDTQYF. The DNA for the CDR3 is TGTGCCAGCAGTCAGTCAGCGGGAGTTACAGATACGCAGTATTTT.

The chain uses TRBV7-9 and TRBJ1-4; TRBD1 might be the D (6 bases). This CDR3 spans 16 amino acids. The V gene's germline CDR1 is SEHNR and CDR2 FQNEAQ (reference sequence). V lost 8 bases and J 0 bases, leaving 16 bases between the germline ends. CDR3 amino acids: CASHRGGPATNEKLFF. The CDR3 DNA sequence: TGTGCCAGCCACCGGGGGGGCCCGGCAACTAATGAAAAACTGTTTTTT.